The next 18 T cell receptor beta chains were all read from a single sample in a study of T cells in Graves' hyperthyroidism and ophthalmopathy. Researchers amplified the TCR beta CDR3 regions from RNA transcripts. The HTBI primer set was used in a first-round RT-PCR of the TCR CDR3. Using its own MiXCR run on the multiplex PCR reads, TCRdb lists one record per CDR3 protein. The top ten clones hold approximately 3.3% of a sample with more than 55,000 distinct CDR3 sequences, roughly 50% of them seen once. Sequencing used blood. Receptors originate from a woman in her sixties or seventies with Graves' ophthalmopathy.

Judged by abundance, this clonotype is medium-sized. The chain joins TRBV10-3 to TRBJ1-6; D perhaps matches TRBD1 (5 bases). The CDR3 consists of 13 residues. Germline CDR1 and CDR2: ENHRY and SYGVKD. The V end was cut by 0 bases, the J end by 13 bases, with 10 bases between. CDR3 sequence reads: CAISESDSHPLHF. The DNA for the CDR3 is TGTGCCATCAGTGAGTCCGACAGTCATCCCCTCCACTTT.

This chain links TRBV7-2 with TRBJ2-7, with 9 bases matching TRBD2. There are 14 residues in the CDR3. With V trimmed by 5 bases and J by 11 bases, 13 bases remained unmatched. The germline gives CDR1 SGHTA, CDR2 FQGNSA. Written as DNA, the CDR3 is TGTGCCAGCAGCAACAGGCGGGGGGGCACCGGGGAGTACTTC. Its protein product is CASSNRRGGTGEYF.

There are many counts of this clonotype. The CDR3 is CASSQSLGGEKQETQYF. In nucleotides, the CDR3 is TGCGCCAGCAGCCAATCCCTTGGAGGGGAGAAACAAGAGACCCAGTACTTC. The rearrangement links TRBV4-1 to TRBJ2-5; TRBD2 is a possible D gene (6 bases). CDR3 size: 17 residues. Germline V CDR1 and CDR2: MGHRA, YSYEKL. V lost 2 bases, J lost 2 bases, and 18 bases lay in between.

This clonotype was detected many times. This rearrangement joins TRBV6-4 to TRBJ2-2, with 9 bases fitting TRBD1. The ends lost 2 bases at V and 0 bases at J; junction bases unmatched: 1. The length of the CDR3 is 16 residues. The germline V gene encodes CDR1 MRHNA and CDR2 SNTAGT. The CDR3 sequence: CASSDDRGTNTGELFF. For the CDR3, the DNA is TGTGCCAGCAGTGACGACAGGGGGACGAACACCGGGGAGCTGTTTTTT.

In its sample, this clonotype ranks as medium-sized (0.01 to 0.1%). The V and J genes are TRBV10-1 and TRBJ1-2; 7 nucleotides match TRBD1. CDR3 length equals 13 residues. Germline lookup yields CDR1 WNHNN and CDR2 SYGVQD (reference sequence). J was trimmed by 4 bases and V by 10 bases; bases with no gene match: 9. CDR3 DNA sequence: TGCGCCATTCCCGGGGACAGAAGCTATGGCTACACCTTC. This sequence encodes CAIPGDRSYGYTF.

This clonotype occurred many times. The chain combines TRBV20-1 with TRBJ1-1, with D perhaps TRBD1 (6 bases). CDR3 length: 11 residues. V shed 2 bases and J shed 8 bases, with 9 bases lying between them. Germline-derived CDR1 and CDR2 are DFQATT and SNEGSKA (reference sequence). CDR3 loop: CSARRTEEAFF. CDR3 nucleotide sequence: TGCAGTGCTAGAAGGACAGAAGAAGCTTTCTTT.

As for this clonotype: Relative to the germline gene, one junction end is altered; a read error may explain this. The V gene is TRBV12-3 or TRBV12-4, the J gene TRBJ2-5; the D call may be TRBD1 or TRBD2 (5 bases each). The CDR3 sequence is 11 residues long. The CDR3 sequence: CVSTWGETQYF. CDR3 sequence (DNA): TGCGTCAGCACCTGGGGGGAGACCCAGTACTTC.

CDR3 DNA: TGTGCCAGCAGCCAAGAAAGGGGAGAGAAGGAAAAACTGTTTTTT. This translates into CASSQERGEKEKLFF. The chain combines TRBV4-2 with TRBJ1-4, with D perhaps TRBD1 (5 bases). The CDR3 spans 15 residues. V lost 0 bases and J lost 8, with 13 bases in between. Per the germline V gene, CDR1 is LGHNA and CDR2 is YNFKEQ.

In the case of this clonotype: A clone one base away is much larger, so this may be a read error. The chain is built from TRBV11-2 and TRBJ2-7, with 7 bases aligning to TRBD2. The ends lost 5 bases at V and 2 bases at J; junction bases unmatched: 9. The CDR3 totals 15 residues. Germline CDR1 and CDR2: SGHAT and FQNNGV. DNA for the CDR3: TGTGCCAGCAGCGGGGGGGATAAAGCCGCCTACGAGCAGTACTTC. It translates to CASSGGDKAAYEQYF.

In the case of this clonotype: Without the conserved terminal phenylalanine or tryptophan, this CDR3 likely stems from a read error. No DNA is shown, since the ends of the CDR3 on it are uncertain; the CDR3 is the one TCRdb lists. CDR3 amino acids: CSARDLKGQVY. The V and J genes are TRBV20-1 and TRBJ1-4. Germline CDR1 reads DFQATT; CDR2 reads SNEGSKA (reference sequence). Ends included, the CDR3 has 11 residues.

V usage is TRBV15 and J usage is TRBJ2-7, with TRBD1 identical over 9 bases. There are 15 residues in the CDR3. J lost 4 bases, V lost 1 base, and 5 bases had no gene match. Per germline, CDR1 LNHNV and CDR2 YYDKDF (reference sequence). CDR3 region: CATSRAGTGFYEQYF. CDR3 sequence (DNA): TGTGCCACCAGCAGAGCCGGGACAGGGTTTTACGAGCAGTACTTC.

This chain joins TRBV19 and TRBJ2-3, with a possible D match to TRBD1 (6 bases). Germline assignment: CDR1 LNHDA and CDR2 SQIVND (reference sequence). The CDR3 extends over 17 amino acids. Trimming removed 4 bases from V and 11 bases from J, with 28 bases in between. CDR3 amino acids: CASSKGSFSGVYNEQYF. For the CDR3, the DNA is TGTGCCAGTAGTAAGGGCAGTTTCTCAGGGGTATACAATGAGCAGTATTTT.

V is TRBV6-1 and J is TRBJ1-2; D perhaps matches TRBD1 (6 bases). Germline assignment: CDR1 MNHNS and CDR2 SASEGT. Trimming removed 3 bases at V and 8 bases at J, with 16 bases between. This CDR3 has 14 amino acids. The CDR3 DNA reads TGTGCCAGCAGTGACGTTCAGGGGAGCCAGGGCTACACCTTC. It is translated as CASSDVQGSQGYTF.

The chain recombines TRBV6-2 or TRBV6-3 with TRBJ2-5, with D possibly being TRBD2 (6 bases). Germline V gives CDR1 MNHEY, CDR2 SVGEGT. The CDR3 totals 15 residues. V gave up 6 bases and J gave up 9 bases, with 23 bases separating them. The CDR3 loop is CASSDTLGGNQPQYF. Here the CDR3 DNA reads TGTGCCAGCAGCGATACCCTGGGAGGCAATCAGCCCCAGTACTTC.

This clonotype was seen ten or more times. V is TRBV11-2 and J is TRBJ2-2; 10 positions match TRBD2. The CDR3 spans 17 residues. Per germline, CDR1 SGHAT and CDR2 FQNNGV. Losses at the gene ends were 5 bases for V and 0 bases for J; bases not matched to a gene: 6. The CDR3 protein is CASSRTSGTANTGELFF. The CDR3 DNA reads TGTGCCAGCAGCCGGACTAGCGGAACTGCGAACACCGGGGAGCTGTTTTTT.

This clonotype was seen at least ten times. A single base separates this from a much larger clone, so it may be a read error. The CDR3 spells CAGSQDRPTSYEQYF. The CDR3 nucleotides are TGTGCCGGCAGCCAGGACAGGCCTACCTCCTACGAGCAGTACTTC. The chain uses TRBV11-1 and TRBJ2-7, with 7 positions matching TRBD1. This CDR3 is built from 15 residues. Germline loops: CDR1 SGHAT, CDR2 FQDESV (reference sequence).

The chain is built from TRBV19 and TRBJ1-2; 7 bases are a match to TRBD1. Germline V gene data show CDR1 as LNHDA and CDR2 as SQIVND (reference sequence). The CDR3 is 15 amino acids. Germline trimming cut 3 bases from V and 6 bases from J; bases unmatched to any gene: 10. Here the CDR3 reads CASSIGQVMFDGYTF. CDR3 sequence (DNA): TGTGCCAGTAGTATCGGACAGGTGATGTTTGATGGCTACACCTTC.

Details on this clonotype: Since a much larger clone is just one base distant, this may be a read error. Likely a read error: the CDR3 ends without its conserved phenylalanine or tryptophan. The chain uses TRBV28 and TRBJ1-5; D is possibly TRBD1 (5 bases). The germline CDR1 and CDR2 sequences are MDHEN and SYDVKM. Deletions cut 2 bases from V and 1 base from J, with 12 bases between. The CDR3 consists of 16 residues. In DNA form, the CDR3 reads TGTGCCAGCAGTTTACGGGGGATAGGAAGCAATCAGCCCCAGCATTCT. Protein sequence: CASSLRGIGSNQPQHS.